Listed below are T cell receptor beta chains from one sample, sequenced in a study of response to subunit inactivated influenza vaccine. TCRdb itself ran the RT-PCR reads through MiXCR, one entry per CDR3 protein. The table records approximately 570,000 distinct CDR3 sequences, approximately 7.7% of them present only once. Specimen: PBMCs from blood, collected around 25 months after vaccination. These receptors were taken from a man in his fifties or sixties who received an inactivated influenza vaccine. CDR3s leave out the opening cysteine and the closing phenylalanine or tryptophan. The order of the fields is V gene, J gene, CDR3 length, CDR3 protein.

v_gene: TRBV4-3; j_gene: TRBJ2-2; len: 12; CDR3aa: ASSRISNTGELF
v_gene: TRBV10-3; j_gene: TRBJ2-5; len: 12; CDR3aa: AISEPIARETQY
v_gene: TRBV29-1; j_gene: TRBJ2-6; len: 11; CDR3aa: SVAGSGANVLT
v_gene: TRBV25-1; j_gene: TRBJ1-5; len: 11; CDR3aa: ASSGQGQQPQH
v_gene: TRBV29-1; j_gene: TRBJ1-5; len: 13; CDR3aa: SVRDTGDSNQPQH
v_gene: TRBV12-3/TRBV12-4; j_gene: TRBJ2-4; len: 11; CDR3aa: ASRPGQANIQY
v_gene: TRBV20-1; j_gene: TRBJ2-1; len: 13; CDR3aa: SARGRTGGYNEQF
v_gene: TRBV20-1; j_gene: TRBJ2-1; len: 18; CDR3aa: SARDTRGSLVAGIYNEQF
v_gene: TRBV5-1; j_gene: TRBJ2-2; len: 14; CDR3aa: ASSLAPGANTGELF
v_gene: TRBV19; j_gene: TRBJ1-6; len: 14; CDR3aa: ASSPRTKGYNSPLH
v_gene: TRBV20-1; j_gene: TRBJ2-1; len: 14; CDR3aa: SASEPRGGWRNEQF
v_gene: TRBV28; j_gene: TRBJ2-2; len: 14; CDR3aa: ASSIPGQRNTGELF
v_gene: TRBV29-1; j_gene: TRBJ2-7; len: 11; CDR3aa: SVTGRSSYEQY
v_gene: TRBV15; j_gene: TRBJ2-7; len: 13; CDR3aa: ATSRDSGPSYEQY
v_gene: TRBV12-3/TRBV12-4; j_gene: TRBJ2-1; len: 10; CDR3aa: ASSFGGAGQF
v_gene: TRBV7-2; j_gene: TRBJ1-2; len: 10; CDR3aa: ASSSLDYGYT
v_gene: TRBV6-1; j_gene: TRBJ2-2; len: 12; CDR3aa: ASSLAGLAGELF
v_gene: TRBV7-3; j_gene: TRBJ1-3; len: 11; CDR3aa: ASSADPGNTIY
v_gene: TRBV7-9; j_gene: TRBJ2-3; len: 13; CDR3aa: ASSLVAGHTDTQY
v_gene: TRBV21-1; j_gene: TRBJ1-2; len: 10; CDR3aa: ASSDGSNGYT
v_gene: TRBV6-1; j_gene: TRBJ2-3; len: 12; CDR3aa: ASSPQGQADTQY
v_gene: TRBV4-1; j_gene: TRBJ1-2; len: 14; CDR3aa: ASSQEPGSRVYGYT
v_gene: TRBV14; j_gene: TRBJ1-1; len: 11; CDR3aa: ASSQDRAGRAF
v_gene: TRBV5-1; j_gene: TRBJ1-1; len: 12; CDR3aa: ASSLFEGSTEAF
v_gene: TRBV12-3/TRBV12-4; j_gene: TRBJ1-5; len: 13; CDR3aa: ASSFGRRQAGPQH
v_gene: TRBV6-1; j_gene: TRBJ2-2; len: 12; CDR3aa: ASREQGARGELF
v_gene: TRBV10-3; j_gene: TRBJ2-7; len: 14; CDR3aa: AISDHSRDTSYEQY
v_gene: TRBV9; j_gene: TRBJ1-3; len: 16; CDR3aa: ASSVDPPVLASGNTIY
v_gene: TRBV20-1; j_gene: TRBJ2-7; len: 11; CDR3aa: SAGRQGDYEQY
v_gene: TRBV27; j_gene: TRBJ2-7; len: 11; CDR3aa: ASSLGVWYEQY
v_gene: TRBV11-3; j_gene: TRBJ2-2; len: 14; CDR3aa: ASSPRLAGATGELF
v_gene: TRBV2; j_gene: TRBJ2-3; len: 12; CDR3aa: ASSDPGEADTQY
v_gene: TRBV5-6; j_gene: TRBJ2-7; len: 15; CDR3aa: ASSSSGERGYSYEQY
v_gene: TRBV3-1; j_gene: TRBJ1-2; len: 12; CDR3aa: ASSQGSLNYGYT
v_gene: TRBV20-1; j_gene: TRBJ2-7; len: 12; CDR3aa: SAISSGSGREQY
v_gene: TRBV5-1; j_gene: TRBJ2-1; len: 14; CDR3aa: ASSLGPGSRHNEQF
v_gene: TRBV24-1; j_gene: TRBJ2-3; len: 13; CDR3aa: ATSDVGPNTDTQY
v_gene: TRBV15; j_gene: TRBJ2-1; len: 14; CDR3aa: ATSTSFLTTYNEQF
v_gene: TRBV6-5; j_gene: TRBJ2-1; len: 16; CDR3aa: ASSYSRPQGIRDNEQF
v_gene: TRBV20-1; j_gene: TRBJ1-4; len: 11; CDR3aa: SAKGPTSGKLF
v_gene: TRBV7-8; j_gene: TRBJ2-5; len: 12; CDR3aa: ASSYSAYQETQY
v_gene: TRBV7-8; j_gene: TRBJ1-5; len: 13; CDR3aa: ASRPDGGLYQPQH
v_gene: TRBV20-1; j_gene: TRBJ2-3; len: 12; CDR3aa: SAALGESTDTQY
v_gene: TRBV5-1; j_gene: TRBJ2-6; len: 16; CDR3aa: ASSLLGSHSSGANVLT
v_gene: TRBV7-8; j_gene: TRBJ2-5; len: 13; CDR3aa: ASSSETLRGETQY
v_gene: TRBV15; j_gene: TRBJ1-2; len: 12; CDR3aa: ATSVGQRNYGYT
v_gene: TRBV15; j_gene: TRBJ2-1; len: 15; CDR3aa: ATSIPFVDGLAGGQF
v_gene: TRBV18; j_gene: TRBJ2-1; len: 12; CDR3aa: ASSLRELSNEQF
v_gene: TRBV28; j_gene: TRBJ2-7; len: 11; CDR3aa: ASREGRSYEQY
v_gene: TRBV12-3/TRBV12-4; j_gene: TRBJ2-7; len: 12; CDR3aa: ASSQGQGAREQY
v_gene: TRBV7-2; j_gene: TRBJ1-6; len: 12; CDR3aa: ASSLHRSNSPLH
v_gene: TRBV7-9; j_gene: TRBJ2-7; len: 12; CDR3aa: ASQAAGAAYEQY
v_gene: TRBV20-1; j_gene: TRBJ2-3; len: 14; CDR3aa: SARDPWGLAVETQY
v_gene: TRBV29-1; j_gene: TRBJ2-1; len: 11; CDR3aa: SARTSAYDEQF
v_gene: TRBV7-9; j_gene: TRBJ1-5; len: 13; CDR3aa: ASSPTGHSNQPQH